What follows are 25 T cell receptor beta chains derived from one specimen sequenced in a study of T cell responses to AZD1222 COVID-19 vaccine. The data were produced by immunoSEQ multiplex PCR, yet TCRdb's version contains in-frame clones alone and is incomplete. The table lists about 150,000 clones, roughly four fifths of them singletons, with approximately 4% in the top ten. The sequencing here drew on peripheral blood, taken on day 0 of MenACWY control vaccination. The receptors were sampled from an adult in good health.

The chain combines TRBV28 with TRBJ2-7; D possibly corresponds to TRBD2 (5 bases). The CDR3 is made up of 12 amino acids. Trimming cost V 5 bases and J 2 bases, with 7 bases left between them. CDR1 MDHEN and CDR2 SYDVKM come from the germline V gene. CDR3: CASSAGAYEQYF. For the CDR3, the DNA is TGTGCCAGCAGTGCCGGGGCCTACGAGCAGTACTTC.

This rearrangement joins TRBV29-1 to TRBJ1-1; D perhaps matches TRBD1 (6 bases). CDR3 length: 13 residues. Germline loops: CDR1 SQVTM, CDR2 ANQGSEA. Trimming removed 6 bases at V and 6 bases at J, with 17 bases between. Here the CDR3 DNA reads TGCAGCGTGCCCCCGGTTGGGGGCCCTGAAGCTTTCTTT. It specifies CSVPPVGGPEAFF.

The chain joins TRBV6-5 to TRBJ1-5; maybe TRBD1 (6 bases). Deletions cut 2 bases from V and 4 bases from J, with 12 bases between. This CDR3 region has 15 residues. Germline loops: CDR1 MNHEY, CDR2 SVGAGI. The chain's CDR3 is CASSYEQGGNQPQHF. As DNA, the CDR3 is TGTGCCAGCAGTTACGAACAGGGAGGGAATCAGCCCCAGCATTTT.

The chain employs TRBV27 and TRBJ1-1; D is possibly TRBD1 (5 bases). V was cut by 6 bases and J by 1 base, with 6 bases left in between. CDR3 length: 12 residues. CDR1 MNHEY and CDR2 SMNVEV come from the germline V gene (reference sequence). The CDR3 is CASRQGNTEAFF. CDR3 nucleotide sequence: TGTGCCAGCAGGCAGGGGAACACTGAAGCTTTCTTT.

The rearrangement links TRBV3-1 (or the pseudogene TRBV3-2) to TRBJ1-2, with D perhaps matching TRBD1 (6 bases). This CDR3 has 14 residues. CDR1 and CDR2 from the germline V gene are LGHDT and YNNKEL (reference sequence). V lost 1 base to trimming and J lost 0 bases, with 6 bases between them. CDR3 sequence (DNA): TGTGCCAGCAGCCAAGGGACAGCTAACTATGGCTACACCTTC. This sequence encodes CASSQGTANYGYTF.

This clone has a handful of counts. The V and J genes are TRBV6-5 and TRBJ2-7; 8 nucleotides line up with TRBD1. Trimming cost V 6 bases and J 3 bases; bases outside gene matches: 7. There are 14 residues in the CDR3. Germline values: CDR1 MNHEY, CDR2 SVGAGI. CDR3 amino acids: CASRIQGGHYEQYV. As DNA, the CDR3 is TGTGCCAGCAGAATACAGGGGGGCCACTACGAGCAGTACGTC.

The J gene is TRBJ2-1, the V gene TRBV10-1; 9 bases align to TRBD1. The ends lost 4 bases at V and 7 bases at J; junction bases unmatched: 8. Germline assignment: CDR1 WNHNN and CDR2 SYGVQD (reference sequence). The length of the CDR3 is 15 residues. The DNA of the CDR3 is TGCGCCAGCAGTGCCCACAGGGGGCTTCTGAATGAGCAGTTCTTC. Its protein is CASSAHRGLLNEQFF.

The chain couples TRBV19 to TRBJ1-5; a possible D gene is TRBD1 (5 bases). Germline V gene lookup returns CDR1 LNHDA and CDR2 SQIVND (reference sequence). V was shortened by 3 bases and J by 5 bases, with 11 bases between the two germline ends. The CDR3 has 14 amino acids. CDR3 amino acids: CASSIRRGDQPQHF. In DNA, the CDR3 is TGTGCCAGTAGTATTCGACGGGGGGATCAGCCCCAGCATTTT.

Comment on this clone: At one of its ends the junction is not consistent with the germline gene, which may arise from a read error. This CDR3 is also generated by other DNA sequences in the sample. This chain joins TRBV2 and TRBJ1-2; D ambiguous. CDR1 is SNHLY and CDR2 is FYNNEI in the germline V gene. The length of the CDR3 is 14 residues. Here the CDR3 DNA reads TGTGCCAGCAAGACGTCTCCCTCGGGGTCTGGCTACACCTTT. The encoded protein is CASKTSPSGSGYTF.

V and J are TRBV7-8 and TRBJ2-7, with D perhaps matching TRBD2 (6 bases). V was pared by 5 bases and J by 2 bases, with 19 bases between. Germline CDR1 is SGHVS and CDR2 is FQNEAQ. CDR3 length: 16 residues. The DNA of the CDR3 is TGTGCCAGCAGCCCCTACCCTCAGGGCGGGGCCTACGAGCAGTACTTC. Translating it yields CASSPYPQGGAYEQYF. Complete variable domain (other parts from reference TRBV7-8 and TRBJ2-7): GAGVSQSPRYKVAKRGQDVALRCDPISGHVSLFWYQQALGQGPEFLTYFQNEAQLDKSGLPSDRFFAERPEGSVSTLKIQRTQQEDSAVYLCASSPYPQGGAYEQYFGPGTRLTVT.

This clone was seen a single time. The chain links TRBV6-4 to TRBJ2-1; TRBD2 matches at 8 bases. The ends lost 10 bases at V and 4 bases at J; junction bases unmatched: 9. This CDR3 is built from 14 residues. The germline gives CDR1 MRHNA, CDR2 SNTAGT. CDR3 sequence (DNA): TGTGCCACCCGACCCGGGGGGGGGTACAATGAGCAGTTCTTC. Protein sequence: CATRPGGGYNEQFF.

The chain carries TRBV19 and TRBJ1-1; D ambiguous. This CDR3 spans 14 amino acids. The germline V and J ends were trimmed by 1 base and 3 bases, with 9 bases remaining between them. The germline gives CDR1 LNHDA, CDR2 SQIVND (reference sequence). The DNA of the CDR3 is TGTGCCAGTAGTATAGGACGGATCGACACTGAAGCTTTCTTT. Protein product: CASSIGRIDTEAFF.

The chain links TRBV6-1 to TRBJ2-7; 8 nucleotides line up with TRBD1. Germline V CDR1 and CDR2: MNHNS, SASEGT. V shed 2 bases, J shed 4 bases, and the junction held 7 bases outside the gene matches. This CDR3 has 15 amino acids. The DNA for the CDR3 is TGTGCCAGCAGTGAATTGGGGACAGGAAAATACGAGCAGTACTTC. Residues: CASSELGTGKYEQYF.

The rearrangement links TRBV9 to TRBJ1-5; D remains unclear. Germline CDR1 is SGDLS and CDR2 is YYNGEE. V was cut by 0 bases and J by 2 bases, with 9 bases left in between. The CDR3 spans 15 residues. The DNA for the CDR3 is TGTGCCAGCAGCGTAGGAGTAGGTGGCAATCAGCCCCAGCATTTT. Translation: CASSVGVGGNQPQHF.

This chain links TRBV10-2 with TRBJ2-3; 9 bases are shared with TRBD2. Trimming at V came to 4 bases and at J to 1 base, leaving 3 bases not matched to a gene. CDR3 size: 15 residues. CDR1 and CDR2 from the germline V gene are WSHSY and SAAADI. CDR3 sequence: CASSASGTRTDTQYF. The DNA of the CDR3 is TGCGCCAGCAGTGCTAGCGGGACCCGCACAGATACGCAGTATTTT.

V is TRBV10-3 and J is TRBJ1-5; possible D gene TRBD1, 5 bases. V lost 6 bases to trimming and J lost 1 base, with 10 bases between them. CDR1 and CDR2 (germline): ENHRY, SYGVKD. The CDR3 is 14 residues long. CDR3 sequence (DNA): TGTGCCATCAGGCCGGGGGACAGCAATCAGCCCCAGCATTTT. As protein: CAIRPGDSNQPQHF.

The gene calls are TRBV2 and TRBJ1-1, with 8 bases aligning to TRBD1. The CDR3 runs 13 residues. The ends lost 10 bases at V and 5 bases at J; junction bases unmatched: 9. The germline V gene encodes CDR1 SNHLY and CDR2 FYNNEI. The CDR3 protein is CATRGLPSTEAFF. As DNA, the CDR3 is TGTGCCACCAGGGGGCTCCCGTCAACTGAAGCTTTCTTT. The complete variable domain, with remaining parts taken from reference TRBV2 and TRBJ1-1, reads EPEVTQTPSHQVTQMGQEVILRCVPISNHLYFYWYRQILGQKVEFLVSFYNNEISEKSEIFDDQFSVERPDGSNFTLKIRSTKLEDSAMYFCATRGLPSTEAFFGQGTRLTVV.

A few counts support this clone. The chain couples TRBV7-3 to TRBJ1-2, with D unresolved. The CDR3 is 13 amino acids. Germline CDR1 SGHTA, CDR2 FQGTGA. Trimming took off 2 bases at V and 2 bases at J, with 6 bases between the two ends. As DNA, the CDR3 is TGTGCCAGCAGCTTAGACCAGAACTATGGCTACACCTTC. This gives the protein CASSLDQNYGYTF.

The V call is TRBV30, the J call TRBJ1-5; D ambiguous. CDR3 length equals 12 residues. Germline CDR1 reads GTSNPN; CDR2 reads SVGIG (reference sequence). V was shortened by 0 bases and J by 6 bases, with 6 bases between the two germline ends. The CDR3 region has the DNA TGTGCCTGGAGTGTACAAGGTCAGCCCCAGCATTTT. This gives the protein CAWSVQGQPQHF.

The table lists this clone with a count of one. CDR3 coding DNA: TGTGCCAGCAGCACCCGACAGGGCGGTTTTAATAATTCACCCCTCCACTTT. Its protein product is CASSTRQGGFNNSPLHF. V is TRBV5-6 and J is TRBJ1-6; 7 positions agree with TRBD1. The CDR3 loop spans 17 amino acids. V shed 4 bases and J 5 bases; nucleotides not matched to a gene: 12. Germline CDR1 reads SGHDT; CDR2 reads YYEEEE.

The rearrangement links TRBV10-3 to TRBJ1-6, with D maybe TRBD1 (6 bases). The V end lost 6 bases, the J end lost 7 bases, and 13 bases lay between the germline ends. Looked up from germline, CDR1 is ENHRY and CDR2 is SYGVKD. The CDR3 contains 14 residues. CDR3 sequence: CAIRDRALNSPLHF. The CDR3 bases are TGTGCCATCAGGGACAGAGCTCTGAATTCACCCCTCCACTTT.

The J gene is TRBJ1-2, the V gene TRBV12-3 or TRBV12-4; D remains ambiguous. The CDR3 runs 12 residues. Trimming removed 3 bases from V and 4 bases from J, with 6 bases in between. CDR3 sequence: CASSLLGYGYTF. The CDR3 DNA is TGTGCCAGCAGTTTGTTAGGCTATGGCTACACCTTC.

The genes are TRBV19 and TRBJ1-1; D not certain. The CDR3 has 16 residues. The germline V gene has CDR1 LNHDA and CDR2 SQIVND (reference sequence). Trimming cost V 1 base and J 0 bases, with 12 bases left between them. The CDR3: CASSIAPDVMNTEAFF. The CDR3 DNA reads TGTGCCAGTAGTATAGCACCGGACGTAATGAACACTGAAGCTTTCTTT.

CDR3 in amino acids: CASSSSALDNQPQHF. CDR3 nucleotides: TGTGCCAGCAGTTCCTCAGCCCTGGACAATCAGCCCCAGCATTTT. This chain connects TRBV6-5 to TRBJ1-5; D call uncertain. CDR1 and CDR2 (germline): MNHEY, SVGAGI. The length of the CDR3 is 15 residues. V dropped 4 bases and J dropped 3 bases, with 13 bases sitting between them.

The CDR3 spells CASSQVFQTNYGYTF. The CDR3 DNA sequence: TGTGCCAGCAGCCAAGTTTTTCAGACAAACTATGGCTACACCTTC. The gene calls are TRBV3-1 (or the pseudogene TRBV3-2) and TRBJ1-2, with D hard to call. Germline V gene sequence: CDR1 LGHDT, CDR2 YNNKEL (reference sequence). The CDR3 totals 15 residues. V was trimmed by 1 base and J by 2 bases, leaving 11 bases between them.